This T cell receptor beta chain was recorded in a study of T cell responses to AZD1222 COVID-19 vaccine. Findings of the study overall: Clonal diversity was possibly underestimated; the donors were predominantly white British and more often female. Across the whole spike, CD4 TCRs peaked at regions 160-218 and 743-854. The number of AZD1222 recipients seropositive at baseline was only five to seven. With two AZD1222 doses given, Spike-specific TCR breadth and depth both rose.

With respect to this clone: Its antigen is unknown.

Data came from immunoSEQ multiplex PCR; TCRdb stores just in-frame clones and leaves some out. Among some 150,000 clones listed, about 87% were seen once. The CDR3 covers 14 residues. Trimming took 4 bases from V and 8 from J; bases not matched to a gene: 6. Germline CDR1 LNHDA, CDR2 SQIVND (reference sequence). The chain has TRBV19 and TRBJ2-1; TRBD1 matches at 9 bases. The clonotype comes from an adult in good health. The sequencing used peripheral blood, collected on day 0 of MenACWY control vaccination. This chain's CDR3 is CASSKQGASDEQFF. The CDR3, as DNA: TGTGCCAGTAGTAAACAGGGGGCGTCGGATGAGCAGTTCTTC. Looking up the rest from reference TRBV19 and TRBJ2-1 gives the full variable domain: DGGITQSPKYLFRKEGQNVTLSCEQNLNHDAMYWYRQDPGQGLRLIYYSQIVNDFQKGDIAEGYSVSREKKESFPLTVTSAQKNPTAFYLCASSKQGASDEQFFGPGTRLTVL.